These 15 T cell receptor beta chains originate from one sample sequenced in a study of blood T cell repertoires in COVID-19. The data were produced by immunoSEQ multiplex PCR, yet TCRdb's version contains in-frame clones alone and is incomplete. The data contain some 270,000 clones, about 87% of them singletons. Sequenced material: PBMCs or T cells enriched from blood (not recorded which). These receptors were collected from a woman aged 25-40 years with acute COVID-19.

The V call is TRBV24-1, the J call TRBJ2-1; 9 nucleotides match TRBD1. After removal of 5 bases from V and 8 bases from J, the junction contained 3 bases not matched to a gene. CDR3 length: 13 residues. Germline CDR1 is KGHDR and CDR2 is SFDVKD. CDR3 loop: CATSGTGEDEQFF. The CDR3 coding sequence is TGTGCCACCAGTGGGACAGGGGAGGATGAGCAGTTCTTC.

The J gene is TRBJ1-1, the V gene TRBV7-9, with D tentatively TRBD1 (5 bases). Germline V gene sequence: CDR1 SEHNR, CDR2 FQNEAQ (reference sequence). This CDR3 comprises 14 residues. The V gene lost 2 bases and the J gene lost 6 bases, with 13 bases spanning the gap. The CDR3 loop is CASSLQGLIAEAFF. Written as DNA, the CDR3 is TGTGCCAGCAGCTTACAGGGTTTGATTGCTGAAGCTTTCTTT.

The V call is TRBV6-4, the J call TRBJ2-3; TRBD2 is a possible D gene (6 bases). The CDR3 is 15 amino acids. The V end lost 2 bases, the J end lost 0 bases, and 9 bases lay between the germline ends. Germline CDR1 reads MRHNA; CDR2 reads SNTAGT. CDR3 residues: CASSDEAGSTDTQYF. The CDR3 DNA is TGTGCCAGCAGTGACGAAGCGGGCAGCACAGATACGCAGTATTTT.

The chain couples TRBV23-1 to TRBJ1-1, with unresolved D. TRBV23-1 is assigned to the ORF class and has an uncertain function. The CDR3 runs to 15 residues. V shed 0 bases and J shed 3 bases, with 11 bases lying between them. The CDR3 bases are TGCGCCAGCAGTCAATCGAAATACGGGGACACTGAAGCTTTCTTT. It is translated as CASSQSKYGDTEAFF.

CDR3: CASTNSVHEQFF. The CDR3 coding sequence is TGTGCCAGCACAAACAGTGTTCATGAGCAGTTCTTC. This chain links TRBV27 with TRBJ2-1; D unclear. V was clipped by 7 bases and J by 8 bases, with 12 bases between them. Germline assignment: CDR1 MNHEY and CDR2 SMNVEV (reference sequence). This CDR3 has 12 amino acids.

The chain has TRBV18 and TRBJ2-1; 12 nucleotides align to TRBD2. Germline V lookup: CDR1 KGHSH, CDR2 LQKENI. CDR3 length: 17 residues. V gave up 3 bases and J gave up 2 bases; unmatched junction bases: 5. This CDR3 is CASSPALAGGTYNEQFF. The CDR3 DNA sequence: TGTGCCAGCTCACCGGCCCTAGCGGGGGGGACCTACAATGAGCAGTTCTTC.

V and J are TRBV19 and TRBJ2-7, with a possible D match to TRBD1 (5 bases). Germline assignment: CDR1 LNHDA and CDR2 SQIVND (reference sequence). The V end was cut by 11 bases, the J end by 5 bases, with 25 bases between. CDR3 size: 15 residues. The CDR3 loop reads CASPRFPAGSNEQYF. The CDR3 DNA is TGTGCCTCCCCTCGGTTCCCAGCAGGGTCCAACGAGCAGTACTTC.

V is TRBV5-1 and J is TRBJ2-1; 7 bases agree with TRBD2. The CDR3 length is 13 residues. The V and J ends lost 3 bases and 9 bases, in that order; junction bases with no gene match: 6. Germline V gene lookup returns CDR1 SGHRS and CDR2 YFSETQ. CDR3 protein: CASSWTSLSEQFF. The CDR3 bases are TGCGCCAGCAGCTGGACTAGTTTGAGTGAGCAGTTCTTC.

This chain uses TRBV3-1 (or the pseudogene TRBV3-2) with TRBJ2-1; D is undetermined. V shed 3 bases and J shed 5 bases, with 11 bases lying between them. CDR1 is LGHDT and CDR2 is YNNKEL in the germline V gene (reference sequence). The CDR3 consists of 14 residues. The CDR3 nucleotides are TGTGCCAGCAGCCAGAGCTCGATCCACAATGAGCAGTTCTTC. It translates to CASSQSSIHNEQFF.

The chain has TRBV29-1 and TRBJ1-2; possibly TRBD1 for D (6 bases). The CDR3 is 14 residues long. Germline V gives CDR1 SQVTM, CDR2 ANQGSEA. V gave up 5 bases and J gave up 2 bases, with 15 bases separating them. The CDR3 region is CSVPPGGRNYGYTF. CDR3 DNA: TGCAGCGTTCCCCCGGGGGGGCGCAACTATGGCTACACCTTC.

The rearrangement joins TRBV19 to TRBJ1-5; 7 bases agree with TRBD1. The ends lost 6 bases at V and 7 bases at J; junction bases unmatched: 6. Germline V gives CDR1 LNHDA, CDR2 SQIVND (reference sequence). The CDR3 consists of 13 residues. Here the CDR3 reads CASSYDREQPQHF. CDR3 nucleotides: TGTGCCAGTAGCTATGACAGGGAACAGCCCCAGCATTTT.

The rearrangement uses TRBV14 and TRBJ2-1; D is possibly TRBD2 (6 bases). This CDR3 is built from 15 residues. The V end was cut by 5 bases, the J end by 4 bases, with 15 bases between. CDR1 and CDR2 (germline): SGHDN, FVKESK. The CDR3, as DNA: TGTGCCAGCAGCTACACGGGGACTTATTACAATGAGCAGTTCTTC. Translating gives CASSYTGTYYNEQFF. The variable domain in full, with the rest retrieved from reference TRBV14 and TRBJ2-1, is EAGVTQFPSHSVIEKGQTVTLRCDPISGHDNLYWYRRVMGKEIKFLLHFVKESKQDESGMPNNRFLAERTGGTYSTLKVQPAELEDSGVYFCASSYTGTYYNEQFFGPGTRLTVL.

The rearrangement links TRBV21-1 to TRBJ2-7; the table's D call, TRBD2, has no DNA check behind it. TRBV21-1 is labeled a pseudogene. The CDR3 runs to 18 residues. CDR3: CASSKVSGGARGTYEQYF. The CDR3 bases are TGTGCCAGCAGCAAAGTTTCCGGGGGGGCTCGGGGAACCTACGAGCAGTACTTC.

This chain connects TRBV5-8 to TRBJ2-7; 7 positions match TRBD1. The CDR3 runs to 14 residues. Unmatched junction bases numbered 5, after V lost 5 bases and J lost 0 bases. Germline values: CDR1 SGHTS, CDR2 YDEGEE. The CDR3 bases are TGTGCCAGCAGGTCGACAGGGTCCTCCTACGAGCAGTACTTC. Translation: CASRSTGSSYEQYF.

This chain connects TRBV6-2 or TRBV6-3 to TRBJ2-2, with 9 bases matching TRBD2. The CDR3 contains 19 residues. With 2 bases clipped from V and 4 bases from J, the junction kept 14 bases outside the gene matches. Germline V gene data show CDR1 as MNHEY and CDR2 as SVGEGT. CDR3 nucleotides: TGTGCCAGCAGTTACCCCAGTCCGCGGGGGGGATTTATCACCGGGGAGCTGTTTTTT. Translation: CASSYPSPRGGFITGELFF.